Presented here are 9 T cell receptor beta chains from one specimen sequenced in a study of blood T cell repertoires in COVID-19. The data were produced by immunoSEQ multiplex PCR, yet TCRdb's version contains in-frame clones alone and is incomplete. The data show over 65,000 clones, approximately 86% seen once. Sequenced input: peripheral blood. These receptors came from a human donor in a cohort sampled during active COVID-19.

The rearrangement joins TRBV12-3 or TRBV12-4 to TRBJ2-7; TRBD2 is a possible D gene (5 bases). With 7 bases removed from V and 6 bases from J, the gap between germline ends came to 16 bases. This CDR3 region has 13 residues. The CDR3: CASTTPPRGEQYF. CDR3 DNA sequence: TGTGCCAGCACAACTCCTCCCCGGGGCGAGCAGTACTTC.

V usage is TRBV5-1 and J usage is TRBJ2-5; TRBD2 aligns across 16 bases. This CDR3 spans 20 amino acids. Germline values: CDR1 SGHRS, CDR2 YFSETQ. With 2 bases clipped from V and 4 bases from J, the junction kept 14 bases outside the gene matches. CDR3 coding DNA: TGCGCCAGCAGCTTCAGACCCCCGGGACTAGCGGGGGGGCCCTCAGAGACCCAGTACTTC. This codes for CASSFRPPGLAGGPSETQYF.

This rearrangement joins TRBV12-3 or TRBV12-4 to TRBJ2-4; D not resolved. The CDR3 consists of 13 residues. Trimming removed 4 bases at V and 1 base at J, with 5 bases between. CDR3 amino acids: CASSYIAKNIQYF. CDR3 DNA: TGTGCCAGCAGTTATATCGCCAAAAACATTCAGTACTTC.

The J gene is TRBJ1-5, the V gene TRBV28, with 7 nucleotides matching TRBD1. The CDR3 length is 15 residues. Per germline, CDR1 MDHEN and CDR2 SYDVKM. With V trimmed by 7 bases and J by 2 bases, 8 bases remained unmatched. The CDR3 loop reads CASNPRTGRNQPQHF. Written as DNA, the CDR3 is TGTGCCAGCAATCCGCGGACAGGCCGCAATCAGCCCCAGCATTTT.

The rearrangement joins TRBV6-5 to TRBJ2-5; a possible D gene is TRBD2 (6 bases). The CDR3 runs 14 residues. Deletions cut 6 bases from V and 4 bases from J, with 15 bases between. Per germline, CDR1 MNHEY and CDR2 SVGAGI. DNA of the CDR3: TGTGCCAGCAGCCTGGGGGGTGTTCCAGAGACCCAGTACTTC. It yields the protein CASSLGGVPETQYF.

J is TRBJ1-2 and V is TRBV19; no firm D call. V lost 3 bases, J lost 2 bases, and 16 bases lay in between. This CDR3 is 16 amino acids long. The germline V gene has CDR1 LNHDA and CDR2 SQIVND (reference sequence). CDR3 nucleotides: TGTGCCAGTAGTATTGGGAGGTCGGCCATAAACTATGGCTACACCTTC. Protein sequence: CASSIGRSAINYGYTF.

This clone was counted a few times. In DNA, the CDR3 is TGTGCCATCAGTGAACAGGGAGGGGATCAGCCCCAGCATTTT. Protein product: CAISEQGGDQPQHF. This chain connects TRBV10-3 to TRBJ1-5, with a tentative D call TRBD1 (6 bases). The germline gives CDR1 ENHRY, CDR2 SYGVKD. The CDR3 has 14 amino acids. V lost 3 bases and J lost 5, with 11 bases in between.

V is TRBV28 and J is TRBJ2-5; D possibly corresponds to TRBD2 (7 bases). CDR3 length equals 16 residues. CDR1 and CDR2 (germline): MDHEN, SYDVKM. V dropped 3 bases and J dropped 4 bases, with 18 bases sitting between them. The CDR3 DNA reads TGTGCCAGCAGTTTTGTTGGGGGGGGGCTCGGAGAGACCCAGTACTTC. Its protein product is CASSFVGGGLGETQYF.

This clone was found once. The rearrangement joins TRBV5-8 to TRBJ2-7; D is perhaps TRBD1 (5 bases). Looked up from germline, CDR1 is SGHTS and CDR2 is YDEGEE. V was cut by 4 bases and J by 3 bases, with 17 bases left in between. This CDR3 contains 15 residues. The CDR3 nucleotides are TGTGCCAGCAGCCCCCTCCAGGGTTGGGACTACGAGCAGTACTTC. This codes for CASSPLQGWDYEQYF.